One sample yielded the 2 T cell receptor beta chains listed below, sequenced in a study of cytomegalovirus exposure and HLA in healthy donors. Amplification used 60 Vbeta primers and 13 Jbeta primers. Using immunoSEQ multiplex PCR, the repertoire was profiled, and TCRdb retains in-frame clones only, with some absent. The data show some 100,000 clones, approximately 73% seen once. The material sequenced was PBMCs. These receptors originate from a woman between 45 and 65 years old in good health and CMV-seropositive.

The chain carries TRBV6-6 and TRBJ1-5; D unclear. The V and J ends lost 1 base and 6 bases respectively, with 10 bases between them. The CDR3 is 14 residues long. Germline V gene lookup returns CDR1 MNHNY and CDR2 SVGAGI (reference sequence). The CDR3 is CASSYFTGGQPQHF. Here the CDR3 DNA reads TGTGCCAGCAGTTACTTTACGGGTGGTCAGCCCCAGCATTTT.

This clone was counted between two and nine times. In DNA form, the CDR3 reads TGTGCCAGCAGCCTAACCCCCCCCAGGACAGGGGGCGTTATTACCGGGGAGCTGTTTTTT. Its translation is CASSLTPPRTGGVITGELFF. V usage is TRBV9 and J usage is TRBJ2-2; 11 bases align to TRBD1. CDR1 and CDR2 from the germline V gene are SGDLS and YYNGEE. The CDR3 has 20 residues. Trimming removed 4 bases from V and 5 bases from J; junction bases left unmatched: 19.